What follows are 15 T cell receptor beta chains derived from one specimen sequenced in a study of response to subunit inactivated influenza vaccine. Each CDR3 protein is one row after TCRdb ran MiXCR on the RT-PCR reads. Found here are around 480,000 distinct CDR3 sequences, more than 15% of them singletons; the top ten hold roughly 3%. The sample in question was CD4+ T cells sorted from PBMCs, obtained around 25 months after vaccination. The origin of the receptors is a man in his fifties or sixties who received an inactivated influenza vaccine.

The rearrangement uses TRBV27 and TRBJ2-2; no definite D call. In germline, CDR1 is MNHEY, CDR2 SMNVEV (reference sequence). The V end was cut by 3 bases, the J end by 3 bases, with 8 bases between. This CDR3 is 14 amino acids long. CDR3 nucleotides: TGTGCCAGCAGTTTGTTTACGGACACCGGGGAGCTGTTTTTT. It is translated as CASSLFTDTGELFF.

This clonotype has only a few counts. The chain carries TRBV12-3 or TRBV12-4 and TRBJ2-5; no reliable D call. Deletions cut 8 bases from V and 5 bases from J, with 9 bases between. This CDR3 is built from 11 residues. The chain's CDR3 is CASAQVETQYF. The CDR3 nucleotides are TGTGCCAGCGCCCAGGTGGAGACCCAGTACTTC.

This clonotype was found a few times. The rearrangement uses TRBV5-1 and TRBJ2-1; 9 bases line up with TRBD1. Trimming cost V 1 base and J 9 bases; bases outside gene matches: 11. CDR3 length equals 16 residues. From germline, CDR1 is SGHRS and CDR2 YFSETQ. The CDR3 reads CASSLYGQGMVGEQFF. The CDR3 nucleotides are TGCGCCAGCAGCTTGTACGGACAGGGGATGGTTGGTGAGCAGTTCTTC. The entire variable domain, with the rest obtained from reference TRBV5-1 and TRBJ2-1, is as follows: KAGVTQTPRYLIKTRGQQVTLSCSPISGHRSVSWYQQTPGQGLQFLFEYFSETQRNKGNFPGRFSGRQFSNSRSEMNVSTLELGDSALYLCASSLYGQGMVGEQFFGPGTRLTVL.

The V call is TRBV5-5, the J call TRBJ2-5, with 9 bases identical to TRBD2. The CDR3 loop spans 16 amino acids. Germline trimming cut 0 bases from V and 4 bases from J; bases unmatched to any gene: 7. Germline V gene data show CDR1 as SGHKS and CDR2 as YYEKEE (reference sequence). The chain's CDR3 is CASSLEAGGARETQYF. CDR3 in DNA: TGTGCCAGCAGCTTGGAGGCGGGAGGGGCGAGAGAGACCCAGTACTTC. The full variable domain, with the rest looked up from reference TRBV5-5 and TRBJ2-5, is DAGVTQSPTHLIKTRGQQVTLRCSPISGHKSVSWYQQVLGQGPQFIFQYYEKEERGRGNFPDRFSARQFPNYSSELNVNALLLGDSALYLCASSLEAGGARETQYFGPGTRLLVL.

This clonotype was picked up a small number of times. The chain recombines TRBV4-1 with TRBJ2-3; 10 bases are a match to TRBD2. V was clipped by 2 bases and J by 11 bases; unmatched bases: 7. This CDR3 is built from 14 residues. CDR1 is MGHRA and CDR2 is YSYEKL in the germline V gene. CDR3 nucleotide sequence: TGCGCCAGCAGCCAACTCCCTATAGCGGGGGGGCAGTATTTT. This translates into CASSQLPIAGGQYF.

The chain recombines TRBV10-3 with TRBJ2-1, with 9 bases identical to TRBD1. V gave up 7 bases and J gave up 8 bases; unmatched junction bases: 12. The CDR3 is made up of 15 amino acids. The germline gives CDR1 ENHRY, CDR2 SYGVKD. For the CDR3, the DNA is TGTGCCATCAACACCGGGACAGGGAAGGACTATGAGCAGTTCTTC. This encodes CAINTGTGKDYEQFF.

This clonotype was counted only a few times. The chain has TRBV28 and TRBJ1-2; 7 bases align to TRBD1. Germline V gene sequence: CDR1 MDHEN, CDR2 SYDVKM. The V and J ends lost 5 bases and 5 bases, in that order; junction bases with no gene match: 8. The CDR3 covers 14 residues. In DNA form, the CDR3 reads TGTGCCAGCAGTCCCCGGGTCAGGGGGTATGGCTACACCTTC. Protein sequence: CASSPRVRGYGYTF.

The table lists this clonotype with a few counts. The chain is built from TRBV20-1 and TRBJ2-3; 8 bases align to TRBD2. V lost 6 bases to trimming and J lost 0 bases; unmatched junction nucleotides: 14. The CDR3 runs to 17 residues. CDR1 is DFQATT, CDR2 SNEGSKA, per germline (reference sequence). CDR3 protein: CSAPGGRGAPSTDTQYF. CDR3 DNA: TGCAGTGCCCCTGGTGGGCGGGGGGCGCCTAGCACAGATACGCAGTATTTT.

The chain joins TRBV10-3 to TRBJ2-3; D is perhaps TRBD1 (5 bases). In germline, CDR1 is ENHRY, CDR2 SYGVKD. V lost 0 bases, J lost 0 bases, and 7 bases lay in between. This CDR3 is built from 15 residues. The CDR3 here is CAISESTASTDTQYF. In DNA, the CDR3 is TGTGCCATCAGTGAGTCGACAGCAAGCACAGATACGCAGTATTTT.

This clonotype occurred a few times. This sequence joins TRBV18 and TRBJ2-7; D is perhaps TRBD1 (6 bases). The CDR3 has 17 residues. The V end was cut by 6 bases, the J end by 7 bases, with 28 bases between. Germline V gene lookup returns CDR1 KGHSH and CDR2 LQKENI. DNA for the CDR3: TGTGCCAGCTCGTCCGACCTCCTGGGGACACACTCTGGGGAGCAGTACTTC. It codes for CASSSDLLGTHSGEQYF.

There are many counts of this clonotype. The chain combines TRBV10-3 with TRBJ1-2; D gene uncertain. V lost 0 bases and J lost 4, with 12 bases in between. The CDR3 loop spans 15 amino acids. CDR1 and CDR2 (germline): ENHRY, SYGVKD. The DNA of the CDR3 is TGTGCCATCAGTGAGTCCGCAGGCTACAGCTATGGCTACACCTTC. Translating gives CAISESAGYSYGYTF.

The sample holds many counts of this clonotype. This rearrangement joins TRBV25-1 to TRBJ2-7, with TRBD2 as a possible D gene (5 bases). V gave up 6 bases and J gave up 3 bases, with 24 bases separating them. Germline V gene data show CDR1 as MGHDK and CDR2 as SYGVNS. The CDR3 spans 17 residues. The CDR3 sequence is CASSARAGSNSNYEQYF. CDR3 coding DNA: TGTGCCAGCAGCGCCCGGGCGGGTAGTAACTCGAACTACGAGCAGTACTTC.

This chain links TRBV2 with TRBJ2-7; D unresolved. Germline-derived CDR1 and CDR2 are SNHLY and FYNNEI. The CDR3 spans 13 residues. Trimming pared 7 bases from V and 7 bases from J, leaving 17 bases between. The CDR3 nucleotides are TGTGCCAGCACTTACCGACCCTTGCTGGAGCAGTACTTC. It codes for CASTYRPLLEQYF.

This clonotype appeared a few times. The rearrangement joins TRBV28 to TRBJ2-5; 8 positions match TRBD1. CDR3 length: 13 amino acids. The ends lost 7 bases at V and 7 bases at J; junction bases unmatched: 8. CDR1 and CDR2 from the germline V gene are MDHEN and SYDVKM. CDR3 coding DNA: TGTGCCAGCATGGGACAGGCCGGAGGGACCCAGTACTTC. Protein sequence: CASMGQAGGTQYF.

This clonotype has more than one count but fewer than ten. The chain combines TRBV7-9 with TRBJ2-5; possibly TRBD1 for D (6 bases). CDR3 size: 15 residues. CDR1 SEHNR and CDR2 FQNEAQ come from the germline V gene (reference sequence). The ends were cut back, 5 bases at V and 1 base at J, with 14 bases in the middle. The CDR3 sequence: CASSTPTGTQETQYF. DNA of the CDR3: TGTGCCAGCAGCACCCCGACAGGTACCCAAGAGACCCAGTACTTC.